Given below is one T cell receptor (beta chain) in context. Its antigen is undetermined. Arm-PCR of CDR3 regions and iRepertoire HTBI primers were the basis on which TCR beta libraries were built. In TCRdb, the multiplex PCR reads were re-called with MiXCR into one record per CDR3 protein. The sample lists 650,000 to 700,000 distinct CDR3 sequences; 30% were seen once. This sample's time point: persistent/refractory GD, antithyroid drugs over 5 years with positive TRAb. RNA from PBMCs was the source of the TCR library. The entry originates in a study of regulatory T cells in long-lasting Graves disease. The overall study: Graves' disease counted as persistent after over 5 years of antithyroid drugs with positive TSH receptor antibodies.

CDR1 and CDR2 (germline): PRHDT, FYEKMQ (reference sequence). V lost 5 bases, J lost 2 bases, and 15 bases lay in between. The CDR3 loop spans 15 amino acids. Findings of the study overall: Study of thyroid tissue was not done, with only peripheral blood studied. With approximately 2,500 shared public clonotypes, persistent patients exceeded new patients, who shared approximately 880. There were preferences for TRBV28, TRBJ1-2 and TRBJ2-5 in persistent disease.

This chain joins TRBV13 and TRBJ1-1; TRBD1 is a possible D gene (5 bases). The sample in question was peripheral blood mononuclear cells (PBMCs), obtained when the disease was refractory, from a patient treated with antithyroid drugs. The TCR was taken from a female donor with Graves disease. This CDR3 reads CASSPLTGTNTEAFF. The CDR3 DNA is TGTGCCAGCAGCCCCCTAACGGGGACCAACACTGAAGCTTTCTTT.